A selection of T cell receptor beta chains follows, all from one sample in a study of blood T cell repertoires in COVID-19. Clones were read by immunoSEQ multiplex PCR, and TCRdb kept only the in-frame ones, dropping some. Counted here are 250,000 to 350,000 clones, roughly 85% occurring once; the ten biggest clones make up about 4.3%. What was sequenced was PBMCs or T cells enriched from blood (not recorded which). The receptors were gathered from a woman aged 25-40 years who had recovered from COVID-19. The CDR3 runs from the conserved cysteine through the conserved F or W. The D gene is left open where the match is weak. Only part of the rows carry a size: once, few, many, or a class if the clone is expanded.

J | V | size | D | DNA | CDR3
TRBJ2-1 | TRBV12-3/TRBV12-4 | . | . | TGTGCCAGCAGCCCGCCCGGTGGTGAGCAGTTCTTC | CASSPPGGEQFF
TRBJ1-2 | TRBV6-2/TRBV6-3 | . | . | TGTGCCAGCAGCCCCCGCAGGACAGCTGGCTACACCTTC | CASSPRRTAGYTF
TRBJ2-7 | TRBV28 | . | . | TGTGCCAGCAGTTTAGAACAGGGCACCAATTTCTACGAGCAGTACTTC | CASSLEQGTNFYEQYF
TRBJ1-2 | TRBV28 | . | . | TGTGCCAGCAGTCCCGACGGACTTACCTATGGCTACACCTTC | CASSPDGLTYGYTF
TRBJ1-1 | TRBV19 | . | TRBD1 | TGTGCCAGTAGTATCTCCGCAGGGGGGAACACTGAAGCTTTCTTT | CASSISAGGNTEAFF
TRBJ2-3 | TRBV5-6 | . | TRBD2 | TGTGCCAGCAGCCCTAGGACTAGCGGGACAAGCACAGATACGCAGTATTTT | CASSPRTSGTSTDTQYF
TRBJ1-2 | TRBV12-3/TRBV12-4 | . | TRBD1 | TGTGCCAGCAGCCAGGGGGCGAGAGGCTACACCTTC | CASSQGARGYTF
TRBJ1-2 | TRBV18 | . | . | TGTGCCAGCTCACCGGCGGGGGAAAATGGCTACACCTTC | CASSPAGENGYTF
TRBJ1-5 | TRBV28 | . | TRBD1 | TGTGCCAGCAGTCCTCACAGGGGAAATCAGCCCCAGCATTTT | CASSPHRGNQPQHF
TRBJ2-7 | TRBV24-1 | . | . | TGTGCCACCAGTGCGGGCGCCGACTACTCCTACGAGCAGTACTTC | CATSAGADYSYEQYF
TRBJ2-5 | TRBV11-3 | . | TRBD1 | TGTGCCAGCAGCCTCCGGACTCCCAGGGGGTCAGAGACCCAGTACTTC | CASSLRTPRGSETQYF
TRBJ1-4 | TRBV5-1 | . | TRBD1 | TGCGCCAGCAGCCCCGCCGGGACAGGGAATAATGAAAAACTGTTTTTT | CASSPAGTGNNEKLFF
TRBJ2-1 | TRBV24-1 | once | TRBD2 | TGTGCCACCTCCCGGGGGGGCCGGTACAATGAGCAGTTCTTC | CATSRGGRYNEQFF
TRBJ1-1 | TRBV4-1 | . | . | TGCGCCAGCAGCCCCCCGGGGGGTAACACTGAAGCTTTCTTT | CASSPPGGNTEAFF
TRBJ2-3 | TRBV7-9 | . | TRBD2 | TGTGCCAGCAGCTTAGTGAACCGAGCGGGAGGGCCAGGAGATACGCAGTATTTT | CASSLVNRAGGPGDTQYF
TRBJ1-6 | TRBV4-2 | . | TRBD1 | TGTGCCAGCAGCCATACTACAGGGGGAAAGAATAATTCACCCCTCCACTTT | CASSHTTGGKNNSPLHF
TRBJ2-1 | TRBV5-4 | . | . | TGTGCCAGCAGCTCCCTGGCTTTGGGAGGCAATGAGCAGTTCTTC | CASSSLALGGNEQFF
TRBJ1-1 | TRBV5-6 | once | TRBD1 | TGTGCCAGCAGCACCCTGGGACAGGGTCAAGCTTTCTTT | CASSTLGQGQAFF
TRBJ1-5 | TRBV3-1/TRBV3-2 | . | . | TGTGCCAGCAGCTTAAGTACCCTTTCCGACAGGAATCAGCCCCAGCATTTT | CASSLSTLSDRNQPQHF
TRBJ2-5 | TRBV2 | . | . | TGTGCCAGCAGTGGCCGACAGATCCAAGAGACCCAGTACTTC | CASSGRQIQETQYF
TRBJ2-7 | TRBV14 | . | . | TGTGCCAGCAGCCTTCAAACTGGCAGACTCTACGAGCAGTACTTC | CASSLQTGRLYEQYF
TRBJ2-5 | TRBV7-9 | . | TRBD1 | TGTGCCAGCAGCTCCACAGAGGGACAGAAAGAGACCCAGTACTTC | CASSSTEGQKETQYF